These T cell receptor beta chains were read from a single sample in a study of T cell changes during pregnancy in multiple sclerosis. Clones were sequenced by immunoSEQ multiplex PCR, and TCRdb holds only the in-frame ones, with some missing. Of tens of thousands of clones listed, 90% to 95% are singletons. The sample consisted of peripheral blood, taken in the third trimester of pregnancy. The receptors shown here come from a female donor in good health, enrolled as a control in a pregnancy study. Both conserved end residues are part of each CDR3. The order of the fields is V gene, D gene, J gene, clone size, CDR3 protein, CDR3 DNA. A D gene is named only where the DNA matches it firmly. Clone size is stated in some rows and not others, as once, few, many or a class when expanded.

TRBV28	TRBD1	TRBJ1-5	NA	CASSLDSTGGRQPQHF	TGTGCCAGCAGCCTCGACTCCACAGGGGGCCGGCAGCCCCAGCATTTT
TRBV5-4	NA	TRBJ1-2	NA	CASSARQNYGYTF	TGTGCCAGCAGCGCTCGACAGAACTATGGCTACACCTTC
TRBV30	NA	TRBJ1-1	NA	CAWSDLSEAFF	TGTGCCTGGAGTGATCTATCTGAAGCTTTCTTT
TRBV5-1	TRBD2	TRBJ2-2	NA	CASSRGTSGGPQTGELFF	TGCGCCAGCAGCCGCGGGACTAGCGGGGGGCCTCAAACCGGGGAGCTGTTTTTT
TRBV19	NA	TRBJ1-5	NA	CASSIRTGISQPQHF	TGTGCCAGTAGTATCCGCACAGGGATAAGTCAGCCCCAGCATTTT
TRBV6-1	TRBD1	TRBJ1-2	NA	CASSESGQGFAYGYTF	TGTGCCAGCAGTGAATCGGGACAGGGGTTTGCGTATGGCTACACCTTC
TRBV5-6	TRBD1	TRBJ2-2	NA	CASSFGTGRTGELFF	TGTGCCAGCAGCTTCGGGACAGGGCGGACCGGGGAGCTGTTTTTT
TRBV25-1	NA	TRBJ1-2	NA	CASSGLTRNYGYTF	TGTGCCAGCAGTGGGTTGACAAGGAACTATGGCTACACCTTC
TRBV10-3	NA	TRBJ1-5	NA	CATTTDSNQPQHF	TGTGCCACCACGACAGATAGCAATCAGCCCCAGCATTTT
TRBV6-5	NA	TRBJ1-5	NA	CASSRSLGDDQPQHF	TGTGCCAGCAGTCGATCCCTCGGAGACGATCAGCCCCAGCATTTT
TRBV7-9	TRBD1	TRBJ1-5	NA	CASSLGAGGTNQPQHF	TGTGCCAGCAGCTTAGGGGCAGGGGGGACCAATCAGCCCCAGCATTTT
TRBV14	NA	TRBJ1-3	NA	CASSQSRNTIYF	TGTGCCAGCAGCCAAAGCAGAAACACCATATATTTT
TRBV9	NA	TRBJ1-1	NA	CASSVTWRRDTEAFF	TGTGCCAGCAGCGTAACATGGCGCCGGGACACTGAAGCTTTCTTT
TRBV28	TRBD1	TRBJ1-2	NA	CASSETGGNYGYTF	TGTGCCAGCAGTGAGACAGGGGGGAACTATGGCTACACCTTC
TRBV10-3	TRBD1	TRBJ1-1	NA	CAISERGTGVEAFF	TGTGCCATCAGTGAGAGGGGAACAGGGGTTGAAGCTTTCTTT
TRBV11-2	NA	TRBJ1-2	NA	CASSLDRVGYTF	TGTGCCAGCAGCTTAGACAGGGTTGGCTACACCTTC
TRBV7-2	NA	TRBJ1-2	NA	CASSPSGGGYTF	TGTGCCAGCAGCCCTTCCGGCGGTGGCTACACCTTC
TRBV23-1	NA	TRBJ2-3	NA	CASSAQGRGDTQYF	TGCGCCAGCAGCGCACAGGGAAGAGGGGATACGCAGTATTTT
TRBV30	TRBD1	TRBJ1-6	NA	CAWGSGTASVRAPLHF	TGTGCCTGGGGGTCCGGGACAGCGTCTGTAAGGGCACCCCTCCACTTT
TRBV19	TRBD1	TRBJ1-1	NA	CASSMRGWRQGVEVNEAFF	TGTGCCAGTAGTATGAGGGGCTGGAGACAGGGGGTTGAGGTCAATGAAGCTTTCTTT
TRBV10-1	TRBD2	TRBJ2-5	NA	CASSEGSSGQETQYF	TGCGCCAGCAGTGAGGGGTCTAGCGGGCAAGAGACCCAGTACTTC
TRBV30	TRBD2	TRBJ2-3	NA	CAWVGLAGASTDTQYF	TGTGCCTGGGTGGGACTAGCGGGAGCGAGCACAGATACGCAGTATTTT
TRBV19	TRBD1	TRBJ1-5	NA	CASSNDRGSNQPQHF	TGTGCCAGTAGTAATGACAGGGGGAGCAATCAGCCCCAGCATTTT
TRBV28	TRBD2	TRBJ2-7	NA	CASGSLAGNTYEQYF	TGTGCCAGCGGGTCATTAGCGGGCAATACCTACGAGCAGTACTTC
TRBV5-1	TRBD1	TRBJ2-5	NA	CASSLQGNGETQYF	TGCGCCAGCAGCCTACAGGGGAATGGCGAGACCCAGTACTTC
TRBV7-9	TRBD1	TRBJ1-2	NA	CASSPQGNYGYTF	TGTGCCAGCAGCCCACAGGGGAACTATGGCTACACCTTC
TRBV19	TRBD1	TRBJ1-5	NA	CASSMDRGSNQPQHF	TGTGCCAGTAGTATGGACAGGGGATCAAATCAGCCCCAGCATTTT
TRBV6-5	NA	TRBJ1-2	NA	CASRPPGGGDGYTF	TGTGCCAGCAGACCCCCCGGTGGGGGGGACGGCTACACCTTC
TRBV5-5	NA	TRBJ1-4	NA	CASSLFGSEEKLFF	TGTGCCAGCAGCTTGTTTGGGTCGGAGGAAAAACTGTTTTTT
TRBV5-6	NA	TRBJ1-4	NA	CASSFATGFSNEKLFF	TGTGCCAGCAGCTTCGCTACAGGGTTCAGTAATGAAAAACTGTTTTTT
TRBV6-1	NA	TRBJ1-4	NA	CASNQGGNEKLFF	TGTGCCAGCAACCAGGGAGGTAATGAAAAACTGTTTTTT
TRBV7-2	TRBD2	TRBJ2-7	NA	CASSFASGGSYEQYF	TGTGCCAGCAGCTTCGCATCGGGGGGCTCCTACGAGCAGTACTTC
TRBV19	NA	TRBJ1-4	NA	CASSTRGGPNEKLFF	TGTGCCAGTAGCACCCGGGGAGGCCCTAATGAAAAACTGTTTTTT
TRBV15	TRBD1	TRBJ2-7	NA	CATSSGDRLRYEQYF	TGTGCCACCAGCAGTGGGGACAGGTTACGCTACGAGCAGTACTTC
TRBV27	NA	TRBJ2-7	NA	CASRAGVYEQYF	TGTGCCAGCAGGGCAGGGGTCTACGAGCAGTACTTC
TRBV5-1	TRBD1	TRBJ1-4	NA	CASSLGDRPEKLFF	TGCGCCAGCAGCTTGGGGGACAGGCCCGAAAAACTGTTTTTT
TRBV19	TRBD2	TRBJ2-1	NA	CASSIDRLASSYNEQFF	TGTGCCAGTAGTATAGATAGACTAGCGAGCTCCTACAATGAGCAGTTCTTC
TRBV18	NA	TRBJ1-2	NA	CASSFETNYGYTF	TGTGCCAGCTCATTCGAGACTAACTATGGCTACACCTTC
TRBV28	TRBD1	TRBJ1-1	few	CASSSPSLGRGAEAFF	TGTGCCAGCAGTTCCCCTAGCCTGGGCAGGGGGGCTGAAGCTTTCTTT
TRBV6-5	NA	TRBJ2-7	NA	CASTRDPRGKQYF	TGTGCCAGCACCCGAGACCCTCGGGGGAAGCAGTACTTC
TRBV19	NA	TRBJ1-2	NA	CASSIGGGLANYGYTF	TGTGCCAGTAGTATAGGAGGCGGCCTCGCTAACTATGGCTACACCTTC
TRBV7-7	NA	TRBJ1-1	NA	CASSQDLNTEAFF	TGTGCTAGCAGCCAGGACTTGAACACTGAAGCTTTCTTT
TRBV28	TRBD1	TRBJ2-2	NA	CASSSPGQGNTGELFF	TGTGCCAGCAGCTCACCCGGACAGGGGAACACCGGGGAGCTGTTTTTT
TRBV4-2	NA	TRBJ1-2	NA	CASSPGLGYTF	TGTGCCAGCAGCCCAGGGTTGGGCTACACCTTC
TRBV10-2	NA	TRBJ1-5	NA	CAIALGQDQPQHF	TGCGCCATCGCTCTGGGTCAGGATCAGCCCCAGCATTTT
TRBV9	NA	TRBJ2-3	NA	CASGSGGVEDTQYF	TGTGCCAGTGGATCGGGGGGCGTGGAAGATACGCAGTATTTT
TRBV7-9	NA	TRBJ1-5	NA	CASSLDQGTQHF	TGTGCCAGCAGCTTAGATCAGGGGACCCAGCATTTT
TRBV11-3	NA	TRBJ1-1	NA	CASSLDVNTEAFF	TGTGCCAGCAGCTTAGACGTGAACACTGAAGCTTTCTTT
TRBV5-1	NA	TRBJ1-5	NA	CASSYGENQPQHF	TGCGCCAGCAGCTATGGGGAGAATCAGCCCCAGCATTTT
TRBV18	NA	TRBJ1-4	NA	CASSPSAHKQGFTNEKLFF	TGTGCCAGCTCACCATCAGCCCATAAACAGGGTTTTACTAATGAAAAACTGTTTTTT